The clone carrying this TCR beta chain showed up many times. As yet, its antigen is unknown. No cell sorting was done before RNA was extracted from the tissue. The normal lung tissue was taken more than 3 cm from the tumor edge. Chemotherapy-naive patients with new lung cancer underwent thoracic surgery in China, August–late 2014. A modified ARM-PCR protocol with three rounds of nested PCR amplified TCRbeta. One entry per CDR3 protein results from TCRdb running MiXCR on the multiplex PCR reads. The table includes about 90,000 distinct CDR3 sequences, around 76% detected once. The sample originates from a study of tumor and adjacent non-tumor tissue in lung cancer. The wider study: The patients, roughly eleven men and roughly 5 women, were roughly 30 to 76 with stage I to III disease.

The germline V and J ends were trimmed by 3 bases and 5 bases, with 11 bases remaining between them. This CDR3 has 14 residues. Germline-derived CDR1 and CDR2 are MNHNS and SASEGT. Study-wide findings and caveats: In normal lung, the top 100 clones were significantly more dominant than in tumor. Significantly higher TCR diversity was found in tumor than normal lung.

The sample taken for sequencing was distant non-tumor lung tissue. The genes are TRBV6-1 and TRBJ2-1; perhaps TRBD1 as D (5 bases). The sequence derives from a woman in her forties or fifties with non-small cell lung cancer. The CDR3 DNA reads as TGTGCCAGCAGTGATGGGGCCCTTAACAATGAGCAGTTCTTC. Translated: CASSDGALNNEQFF.